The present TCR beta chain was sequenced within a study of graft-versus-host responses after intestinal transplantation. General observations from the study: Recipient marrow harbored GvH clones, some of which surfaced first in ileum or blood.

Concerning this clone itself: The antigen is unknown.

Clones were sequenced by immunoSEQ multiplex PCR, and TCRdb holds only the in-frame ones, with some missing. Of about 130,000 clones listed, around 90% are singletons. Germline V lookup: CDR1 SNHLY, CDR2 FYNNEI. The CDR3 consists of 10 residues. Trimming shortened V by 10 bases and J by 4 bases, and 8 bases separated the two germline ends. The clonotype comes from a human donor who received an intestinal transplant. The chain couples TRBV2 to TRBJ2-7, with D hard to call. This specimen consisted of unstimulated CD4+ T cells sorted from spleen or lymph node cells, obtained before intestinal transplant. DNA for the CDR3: TGTGCCACCTCTGATTACGAGCAGTACTTC. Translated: CATSDYEQYF.